A selection of T cell receptor beta chains follows, all from one sample in a study of CD8+CD57+ T cells in acquired aplastic anemia. TCRdb reanalysed the reads using MiXCR and keeps one entry per CDR3 protein. The repertoire holds about 180,000 distinct CDR3 sequences, with roughly 65% as singletons. Source material: sorted CD4+, CD8+, or CD8+CD57+ T cells (not recorded which) from PBMCs. These TCRs come from a human donor with aplastic anemia. CDR3s leave out the opening cysteine and the closing phenylalanine or tryptophan. The order of the fields is J gene, V gene, CDR3 protein.

TRBJ2-7 TRBV20-1 SASGVGTSGTYEQY
TRBJ1-5 TRBV19 ASSIDWGGDNQPQH
TRBJ2-7 TRBV11-2 ASSFGPGGYEQY
TRBJ1-3 TRBV10-3 ASTSGTGVYGSGNTIY
TRBJ1-2 TRBV15 ATSRGGQLYGYT
TRBJ1-2 TRBV2 ASSPSTGLTNYGYT
TRBJ2-1 TRBV12-5 ASGLGVQRGNNEQF
TRBJ2-7 TRBV20-1 SASGMAYGHY
TRBJ1-6 TRBV6-5 ASSYSGQSVSPLH
TRBJ1-1 TRBV7-2 ASSTQLNTEAF
TRBJ1-4 TRBV15 ATSRDVTVEEKLF
TRBJ2-3 TRBV19 ASSTPSGDTDTQY
TRBJ1-4 TRBV9 ASSVAWGSPNEKLF
TRBJ1-1 TRBV20-1 SARSLQAGGPNTEAF
TRBJ1-5 TRBV19 ASTGFSNQPQH
TRBJ2-7 TRBV20-1 SARDHRTRTYEQY
TRBJ2-7 TRBV19 ASSQTTGGLDEQY
TRBJ2-1 TRBV10-2 ASSEDRGGFNEQF
TRBJ2-3 TRBV15 ATSGPDSGGPPDTQY
TRBJ1-1 TRBV9 ASSVDRGDTEAF
TRBJ2-1 TRBV29-1 SVGGFIGTGPDEQF
TRBJ2-7 TRBV2 ASSEANEQY
TRBJ2-1 TRBV5-1 ASSLEGDSYNEQF
TRBJ2-2 TRBV19 AIGPGIYTGELF
TRBJ1-2 TRBV7-9 ASSLLMNRGHGYT
TRBJ2-7 TRBV5-6 ASSPGQEFYEQY
TRBJ2-7 TRBV10-3 AISGPGEYVEQY
TRBJ2-7 TRBV12-3/TRBV12-4 ANSFGYEQY
TRBJ2-1 TRBV10-2 ASGFSGEGGNNEQF
TRBJ2-1 TRBV20-1 SASRSSGSYNEQF
TRBJ1-1 TRBV7-8 ASSLGRRQTVNTEAF
TRBJ2-7 TRBV20-1 SAMGLAGGTYEQY
TRBJ1-1 TRBV2 ASSGGTGVEAF
TRBJ1-2 TRBV10-3 AISGPADRDGGYT
TRBJ1-1 TRBV27 ASSFNRGNTEAF
TRBJ1-1 TRBV12-3/TRBV12-4 ASSLRGLHTEAF
TRBJ2-7 TRBV19 ASSRRQGLFNEQY
TRBJ2-1 TRBV19 ASSIRLADSYNEQF
TRBJ1-2 TRBV29-1 SVEEPDLRGYT
TRBJ2-3 TRBV7-2 ASSLNWGDTQY
TRBJ2-5 TRBV5-1 ASSLTRGAQETQY
TRBJ2-3 TRBV12-3/TRBV12-4 ASSLEYDSYTDTQY
TRBJ2-6 TRBV20-1 SARDGNSGASVLT
TRBJ2-7 TRBV7-2 ASSLAPRESYEQY
TRBJ1-2 TRBV15 ATSRDGQGGANYGYT
TRBJ2-5 TRBV7-2 ASSLGWTQETQY
TRBJ2-1 TRBV7-3 ASSLTSGRAYNEQF
TRBJ2-7 TRBV7-9 ASSHELHIYEQY
TRBJ2-5 TRBV12-3/TRBV12-4 ASSLGAGRETQY
TRBJ1-1 TRBV10-3 AIRRQGVNTEAF
TRBJ2-7 TRBV19 ASSRDRRYEQY
TRBJ1-3 TRBV6-4 ASPAGDPILSGNTIY